These 17 T cell receptor beta chains share one sample of origin, sequenced in a study of identical twins. TCRdb fed the 5' RACE reads into MiXCR, producing one record per CDR3 protein. The sample consists of 280,000 or so distinct CDR3 sequences, roughly 8.6% of them appearing once. These data are also associated with another study on yellow fever vaccine responses in identical twins.

The specimen was memory (CD45RO+) T cells sorted from blood. These receptors were obtained from a woman between 18 and 29 years old in good health.

Many counts were recorded for this clonotype. CDR3 amino acids: CASSGQGQLNSPLHF. Written as DNA, the CDR3 is TGCGCCAGCAGCGGCCAAGGACAGCTAAATTCACCCCTCCACTTT. This sequence joins TRBV5-1 and TRBJ1-6, with a tentative D call TRBD1 (6 bases). Trimming removed 4 bases from V and 7 bases from J, with 15 bases in between. Per germline, CDR1 SGHRS and CDR2 YFSETQ. The length of the CDR3 is 15 residues.

This clonotype has just one count. A much larger clone lies a single base off, so this may be a read error. This chain uses TRBV29-1 with TRBJ2-1, with D perhaps given as TRBD1 or TRBD2 (5 bases each). CDR1 is SQVTM, CDR2 ANQGSEA, per germline. This CDR3 has 14 residues. The V end lost 7 bases, the J end lost 3 bases, and 16 bases lay between the germline ends. In DNA, the CDR3 is TGCAGCGGGGGGAAACTAGGGAACTACAATGAGCAGTTCTTC. It translates to CSGGKLGNYNEQFF.

In this sample, this clonotype turned up a few times. This chain uses TRBV18 with TRBJ2-1, with D unclear. Trimming pared 6 bases from V and 8 bases from J, leaving 17 bases between. CDR1 is KGHSH, CDR2 LQKENI, per germline. CDR3 length: 14 amino acids. CDR3 amino acids: CASSRRERRDEQFF. Here the CDR3 DNA reads TGTGCCAGCTCGCGAAGGGAACGTAGGGATGAGCAGTTCTTC.

This clonotype was found many times. The chain recombines TRBV27 with TRBJ2-7; maybe TRBD2 (5 bases). The CDR3 totals 14 residues. The ends were cut back, 6 bases at V and 4 bases at J, with 16 bases in the middle. Germline CDR1 MNHEY, CDR2 SMNVEV (reference sequence). CDR3 region: CASSPRGRTYEQYV. CDR3 nucleotides: TGTGCCAGCAGCCCCCGAGGCAGGACTTACGAGCAGTACGTC.

This clonotype was seen a few times. This chain joins TRBV4-2 and TRBJ2-3; tentative D call: TRBD2 (6 bases). Germline CDR1 and CDR2: LGHNA and YNFKEQ. CDR3 length: 12 amino acids. Trimming cost V 1 base and J 10 bases, with 9 bases left between them. CDR3 loop: CASSQAGEAQYF. CDR3 nucleotides: TGTGCCAGCAGCCAAGCTGGGGAGGCGCAGTATTTT.

This clonotype was observed a few times. This chain joins TRBV5-5 and TRBJ2-1; D unclear. Trimming cost V 0 bases and J 2 bases, with 9 bases left between them. In germline, CDR1 is SGHKS, CDR2 YYEKEE (reference sequence). There are 15 residues in the CDR3. This CDR3 reads CASSLVPVAYNEQFF. CDR3 coding DNA: TGTGCCAGCAGCTTGGTACCAGTAGCCTACAATGAGCAGTTCTTC.

V is TRBV6-5 and J is TRBJ1-6; D perhaps matches TRBD1 (5 bases). Germline V gene sequence: CDR1 MNHEY, CDR2 SVGAGI. V shed 6 bases and J shed 6 bases, with 12 bases lying between them. The CDR3 totals 14 residues. The CDR3 loop is CASRGLSANSPLHF. CDR3 in DNA: TGTGCCAGCAGGGGACTGAGCGCTAATTCACCCCTCCACTTT.

This clonotype was seen a few times. V usage is TRBV10-3 and J usage is TRBJ2-1, with TRBD2 identical over 12 bases. Trimming at V came to 4 bases and at J to 8 bases, leaving 3 bases not matched to a gene. Germline-derived CDR1 and CDR2 are ENHRY and SYGVKD. The CDR3 covers 14 residues. The CDR3 DNA reads TGTGCCATCAGTGGGACTAGCGGGATCGATGAGCAGTTCTTC. Its protein product is CAISGTSGIDEQFF.

This clonotype was counted at least ten times. The chain combines TRBV27 with TRBJ2-3, with a tentative D call TRBD2 (5 bases). This CDR3 comprises 14 residues. Germline V gene lookup returns CDR1 MNHEY and CDR2 SMNVEV (reference sequence). Deletions cut 6 bases from V and 0 bases from J, with 10 bases between. This CDR3 reads CASSFAGSTDTQYF. The CDR3 DNA reads as TGTGCCAGCAGCTTCGCGGGTAGCACAGATACGCAGTATTTT.

This clonotype has a count of ten or more. The rearrangement uses TRBV10-3 and TRBJ1-5, with D perhaps TRBD1 (5 bases). Germline V gene data show CDR1 as ENHRY and CDR2 as SYGVKD. The CDR3 is made up of 14 amino acids. Deletions cut 6 bases from V and 6 bases from J, with 15 bases between. As DNA, the CDR3 is TGTGCCATCAGGCAAGGGGAGGAGGGTCAGCCCCAGCATTTT. Its protein is CAIRQGEEGQPQHF.

Remarks on this clonotype: This clone may be a read error of a much larger clone one base away. The chain is built from TRBV11-2 and TRBJ2-5; 10 bases are a match to TRBD2. The V gene's germline CDR1 is SGHAT and CDR2 FQNNGV. The CDR3 runs 18 residues. V was clipped by 10 bases and J by 6 bases; unmatched bases: 23. In nucleotides, the CDR3 is TGTGCCATCAGTCCACGCGCTAGCGGGAGCAAAAACGCGAAGACCCAGTACTTC. Its translation: CAISPRASGSKNAKTQYF.

Of note for this clonotype: A clone one base away is much larger, so this may be a read error. The chain has TRBV29-1 and TRBJ2-1; D possibly corresponds to TRBD1 (6 bases). There are 12 residues in the CDR3. Germline V gene sequence: CDR1 SQVTM, CDR2 ANQGSEA. The germline V and J ends were trimmed by 6 bases and 5 bases, with 11 bases remaining between them. The DNA for the CDR3 is TGCAGCGTCGAACAGGGTGACAATGAGCAGTTCTTC. The encoded protein is CSVEQGDNEQFF.

This clonotype was recorded a few times. This sequence joins TRBV5-5 and TRBJ2-7, with 9 bases aligning to TRBD2. The CDR3 runs to 15 residues. J was trimmed by 4 bases and V by 4 bases; bases with no gene match: 9. The germline V gene has CDR1 SGHKS and CDR2 YYEKEE (reference sequence). The CDR3 DNA sequence: TGTGCCAGCAGCCCCTTGGCGGGGGGGAATTACGAGCAGTACGTC. It is translated as CASSPLAGGNYEQYV.

This clonotype was counted at least ten times. V is TRBV6-5 and J is TRBJ1-4; no firm D call. CDR3 length: 18 amino acids. Germline V gives CDR1 MNHEY, CDR2 SVGAGI. V lost 4 bases, J lost 0 bases, and 18 bases lay in between. The CDR3 is CASSSGRRHLATNEKLFF. CDR3 DNA: TGTGCCAGCAGTTCCGGACGCAGACACCTTGCAACTAATGAAAAACTGTTTTTT.

This clonotype was observed a handful of times. The chain recombines TRBV18 with TRBJ1-4; 9 positions agree with TRBD1. J lost 13 bases, V lost 0 bases, and 3 bases had no gene match. Germline values: CDR1 KGHSH, CDR2 LQKENI. The CDR3 length is 13 residues. CDR3 amino acids: CASSPPGTGRLFF. The CDR3, as DNA: TGTGCCAGCTCACCACCTGGGACAGGGCGACTGTTTTTT.

In its sample, this clonotype was seen many times. The V and J genes are TRBV20-1 and TRBJ1-5, with TRBD1 identical over 12 bases. The germline V gene has CDR1 DFQATT and CDR2 SNEGSKA (reference sequence). Trimming at V came to 5 bases and at J to 0 bases, leaving 8 bases not matched to a gene. The CDR3 has 17 amino acids. This CDR3 reads CSARGTGGFLSNQPQHF. In nucleotides, the CDR3 is TGCAGTGCTCGGGGGACAGGGGGCTTTCTTAGCAATCAGCCCCAGCATTTT.

This rearrangement joins TRBV20-1 to TRBJ2-7; D gene ambiguous. Germline CDR1 and CDR2: DFQATT and SNEGSKA (reference sequence). The germline V and J ends were trimmed by 6 bases and 0 bases, with 18 bases remaining between them. The CDR3 runs 15 residues. CDR3 sequence: CSASNRRARSYEQYF. The DNA of the CDR3 is TGCAGTGCCTCCAACCGACGTGCACGCTCCTACGAGCAGTACTTC.